This TCR beta chain is from a study of CD8+ T cells in alopecia areata. RNA, once extracted, was reverse transcribed into cDNA for use as the sequencing template. Profiling relied on immunoSEQ multiplex PCR, and the TCRdb table lists in-frame clones only, not all of them. The table records under 130,000 clones, about nine tenths of them present only once. Treatment meaning: oral pan-JAK inhibitor, 5-10 mg twice daily. Deletions cut 1 base from V and 3 bases from J, with 14 bases between. Germline-derived CDR1 and CDR2 are SGHTA and FQGTGA. CDR3 length: 16 residues. The origin of this receptor is a human donor with alopecia areata. Source: CD8+ T cells sorted from blood, taken between weeks 30 and 35, from a patient treated with tofacitinib. V gene TRBV7-3 combines with J gene TRBJ2-3, with D perhaps TRBD2 (6 bases). Here the CDR3 reads CASSLNWAEGTDTQYF. CDR3 DNA sequence: TGTGCCAGCAGCTTAAACTGGGCGGAGGGGACAGATACGCAGTATTTT.